This T cell receptor (beta chain) was identified in a study of T cell responses to AZD1222 COVID-19 vaccine. Study observations and caveats: Clonal diversity was possibly underestimated, and white British individuals and females predominated among donors. At baseline, just a handful of AZD1222 recipients tested seropositive.

In the case of this clone: Its antigen remains unidentified.

Assay used: immunoSEQ multiplex PCR; TCRdb lists only in-frame clones, some missing. The repertoire holds some 64,000 clones, with more than 75% as singletons. Per the germline V gene, CDR1 is LGHNA and CDR2 is YNFKEQ. V lost 5 bases to trimming and J lost 7 bases, with 14 bases between them. The CDR3 is 14 amino acids. The TCR was taken from an adult in good health. The J gene is TRBJ1-4, the V gene TRBV4-2, with no clear D. Sequenced here: peripheral blood, sampled on day 0 of AZD1222 vaccination. DNA for the CDR3: TGTGCCAGCAGCGGACGGGAACTAGGTGAAAAACTGTTTTTT. Translating gives CASSGRELGEKLFF.